What follows describes a single T cell receptor (beta chain). The target antigen is unknown. CDR3 size: 12 residues. The germline CDR1 and CDR2 sequences are MNHEY and SVGEGT. V gave up 6 bases and J gave up 2 bases, with 7 bases separating them. This entry comes from a study of Ad26.COV2.S vaccination and SARS-CoV-2 variants. Some clones are missing from TCRdb's copy, which holds only in-frame ones; the method was immunoSEQ multiplex PCR. This table has about 180,000 clones, about 83% appearing once. Study-wide findings and caveats: Considerable breadth of spike-specific CD8+ and CD4+ T cell responses has reportedly been documented following vaccination. People who got the vaccine had more spike-specific TCR breadth than people who got placebo. Similar non-spike TCR breadth was observed in recipients of vaccine and of placebo.

This sequence was found in a human donor who had recovered from COVID-19. The J gene is TRBJ2-5, the V gene TRBV6-2 or TRBV6-3; D is possibly TRBD2 (6 bases). The source material was peripheral blood, sampled after recovery from COVID-19. The CDR3 bases are TGTGCCAGCAGCGGGAGTCAAGAGACCCAGTACTTC. Its translation is CASSGSQETQYF.